The 28 T cell receptor beta chains given below trace back to one sample, sequenced in a study of blood T cell repertoires in COVID-19. Libraries were prepared by immunoSEQ multiplex PCR; TCRdb keeps only in-frame clonotypes and omits some of them. Among about 200,000 clones listed, around 88% were seen once. The specimen sequenced was peripheral blood. All receptors come from a young man with active or convalescent COVID-19.

The gene calls are TRBV4-3 and TRBJ1-2; D is perhaps TRBD1 (5 bases). Germline V lookup: CDR1 LGHNA, CDR2 YSLEER. Trimming took 0 bases from V and 4 from J, leaving 15 bases between them. The CDR3 has 16 amino acids. CDR3 sequence: CASSQDRQNPTYGYTF. Here the CDR3 DNA reads TGCGCCAGCAGCCAAGACCGACAGAACCCTACCTATGGCTACACCTTC.

J is TRBJ1-2 and V is TRBV27, with D possibly TRBD1 on 6 matching bases. CDR3 length equals 13 residues. CDR1 and CDR2 from the germline V gene are MNHEY and SMNVEV (reference sequence). V lost 2 bases and J 8 bases, leaving 12 bases between the germline ends. Here the CDR3 DNA reads TGTGCCAGCAGTTTAGCAGGGGCGACCGGCTACACCTTC. It encodes CASSLAGATGYTF.

The rearrangement joins TRBV7-9 to TRBJ1-1; D is ambiguous. Germline lookup yields CDR1 SEHNR and CDR2 FQNEAQ (reference sequence). Trimming removed 5 bases from V and 7 bases from J, with 8 bases in between. The CDR3 extends over 11 amino acids. In DNA form, the CDR3 reads TGTGCCAGCAGCCTTCGGGGTGAAGCTTTCTTT. The encoded protein is CASSLRGEAFF.

The chain couples TRBV12-3 or TRBV12-4 to TRBJ1-2; 10 nucleotides align to TRBD1. V shed 6 bases and J 6 bases; nucleotides not matched to a gene: 4. This CDR3 spans 13 amino acids. CDR3 loop: CASRDGTGDGYTF. In DNA, the CDR3 is TGTGCCAGCAGGGATGGGACAGGGGATGGCTACACCTTC.

This clone was recorded a few times. This sequence joins TRBV11-2 and TRBJ2-1; 11 bases map to TRBD2. The CDR3 consists of 16 residues. In germline, CDR1 is SGHAT, CDR2 FQNNGV. The V segment lost 4 bases and the J segment 2 bases; nucleotides outside the gene matches: 4. CDR3 in amino acids: CASSSTSGGAYNEQFF. CDR3 in DNA: TGTGCCAGCAGCTCAACTAGCGGGGGCGCCTACAATGAGCAGTTCTTC.

This sequence joins TRBV7-2 and TRBJ1-1, with D hard to call. Looked up from germline, CDR1 is SGHTA and CDR2 is FQGNSA. Trimming pared 5 bases from V and 1 base from J, leaving 5 bases between. The CDR3 spans 12 residues. DNA of the CDR3: TGTGCCAGCAGCCCGTGGAACACTGAAGCTTTCTTT. This translates into CASSPWNTEAFF.

The rearrangement uses TRBV4-1 and TRBJ2-1, with 8 bases fitting TRBD2. This CDR3 spans 15 amino acids. Germline CDR1 reads MGHRA; CDR2 reads YSYEKL. V shed 5 bases, J shed 3 bases, and the junction held 6 bases outside the gene matches. The CDR3 sequence: CASSYLAGYYNEQFF. Written as DNA, the CDR3 is TGCGCCAGCAGCTACTTAGCGGGATACTACAATGAGCAGTTCTTC.

The genes are TRBV5-6 and TRBJ1-5; D may be TRBD1 (6 bases). Looked up from germline, CDR1 is SGHDT and CDR2 is YYEEEE. The CDR3 length is 15 residues. The ends were cut back, 4 bases at V and 0 bases at J, with 11 bases in the middle. The CDR3 DNA follows: TGTGCCAGCAGCGCCGGGACACATAGCAATCAGCCCCAGCATTTT. Protein: CASSAGTHSNQPQHF.

The chain joins TRBV6-1 to TRBJ1-4; D remains unclear. V lost 2 bases, J lost 7 bases, and 17 bases lay in between. Germline CDR1 MNHNS, CDR2 SASEGT. This CDR3 comprises 16 residues. Written as DNA, the CDR3 is TGTGCCAGCAGTGAATATGTCGGGTCCGCGATTGAAAAACTGTTTTTT. Its translation: CASSEYVGSAIEKLFF.

This rearrangement joins TRBV2 to TRBJ2-5; D may be TRBD1 (5 bases). V lost 6 bases and J 5 bases, leaving 10 bases between the germline ends. CDR1 and CDR2 (germline): SNHLY, FYNNEI. The CDR3 is made up of 12 amino acids. CDR3 DNA sequence: TGTGCCAGCAGGGGGCTCCTGGAGACCCAGTACTTC. This codes for CASRGLLETQYF.

The chain links TRBV6-4 to TRBJ1-1; 7 bases are shared with TRBD1. The CDR3 spans 13 residues. In germline, CDR1 is MRHNA, CDR2 SNTAGT. V gave up 3 bases and J gave up 5 bases; unmatched junction bases: 3. CDR3 DNA: TGTGCCAGCAGTGAGGCAGGGGGGACTGAAGCTTTCTTT. Translating gives CASSEAGGTEAFF.

The chain carries TRBV20-1 and TRBJ2-1, with D tentatively TRBD2 (5 bases). CDR3 size: 14 residues. Germline V gene lookup returns CDR1 DFQATT and CDR2 SNEGSKA (reference sequence). Trimming removed 3 bases at V and 0 bases at J, with 9 bases between. CDR3 protein: CSASGGPSYNEQFF. The CDR3 DNA sequence: TGCAGTGCTAGTGGCGGGCCCTCCTACAATGAGCAGTTCTTC.

In this sample, this clone turned up a few times. This chain connects TRBV7-9 to TRBJ1-2; the match to TRBD1 covers 10 bases. CDR1 is SEHNR, CDR2 FQNEAQ, per germline (reference sequence). After removal of 4 bases from V and 5 bases from J, the junction contained 7 bases not matched to a gene. There are 15 residues in the CDR3. The CDR3 nucleotides are TGTGCCAGCAGCTCCCGGGACAGGGGAGGATATGGCTACACCTTC. Amino acids: CASSSRDRGGYGYTF.

The V gene is TRBV28, the J gene TRBJ1-1; 7 positions match TRBD1. The CDR3 has 16 residues. From germline, CDR1 is MDHEN and CDR2 SYDVKM. The trim removed 4 bases at V and 0 bases at J, leaving 8 bases unmatched. The CDR3 is CASSSPRGTMNTEAFF. CDR3 coding DNA: TGTGCCAGCAGTTCCCCCAGGGGGACAATGAACACTGAAGCTTTCTTT.

The genes are TRBV4-3 and TRBJ1-6; D possibly corresponds to TRBD1 (5 bases). CDR1 and CDR2 from the germline V gene are LGHNA and YSLEER. The germline V and J ends were trimmed by 1 base and 7 bases, with 14 bases remaining between them. The CDR3 contains 16 residues. The CDR3 region has the DNA TGCGCCAGCAGCCAAGGGAGGGGTCACGGGAATTCACCCCTCCACTTT. It encodes CASSQGRGHGNSPLHF.

The V and J genes are TRBV2 and TRBJ1-2, with D possibly TRBD1 on 6 matching bases. Trimming took 5 bases from V and 4 from J, leaving 11 bases between them. Germline V CDR1 and CDR2: SNHLY, FYNNEI. CDR3 length: 13 residues. Here the CDR3 DNA reads TGTGCCAGCAGTCTAGACAGGAGCTATGGCTACACCTTC. It translates to CASSLDRSYGYTF.

This rearrangement joins TRBV28 to TRBJ1-3; D possibly corresponds to TRBD1 (5 bases). Germline CDR1 reads MDHEN; CDR2 reads SYDVKM. V shed 3 bases and J shed 0 bases, with 6 bases lying between them. The CDR3 loop spans 14 amino acids. Written as DNA, the CDR3 is TGTGCCAGCAGTTTGGGGCCCTCTGGAAACACCATATATTTT. As protein: CASSLGPSGNTIYF.

The chain carries TRBV28 and TRBJ1-3, with a possible D match to TRBD1 (5 bases). Trimming cost V 3 bases and J 2 bases, with 11 bases left between them. Germline V gene data show CDR1 as MDHEN and CDR2 as SYDVKM. The CDR3 loop spans 15 amino acids. The DNA for the CDR3 is TGTGCCAGCAGTTTCCCTCCAGGGACTGGAAACACCATATATTTT. Its translation is CASSFPPGTGNTIYF.

This sequence joins TRBV7-2 and TRBJ1-2; TRBD1 matches 7 bases. The CDR3 length is 15 residues. CDR1 is SGHTA, CDR2 FQGNSA, per germline. V was pared by 6 bases and J by 4 bases, with 11 bases of the junction left unmatched. For the CDR3, the DNA is TGTGCCAGCAGTGGGCCGCGAGGGGGCCTCTATGGCTACACCTTC. This translates into CASSGPRGGLYGYTF.

The chain links TRBV10-3 to TRBJ2-3; a weak D match, TRBD2 (5 bases). V lost 3 bases and J 6 bases, leaving 13 bases between the germline ends. The CDR3 extends over 14 amino acids. CDR1 is ENHRY and CDR2 is SYGVKD in the germline V gene. The chain's CDR3 is CAISDPGSGDTQYF. DNA of the CDR3: TGTGCCATCAGTGACCCTGGGTCGGGGGATACGCAGTATTTT.

V is TRBV2 and J is TRBJ2-7; TRBD2 agrees at 8 bases. V gave up 3 bases and J gave up 1 base; unmatched junction bases: 5. The V gene's germline CDR1 is SNHLY and CDR2 FYNNEI. The CDR3 has 15 residues. CDR3 DNA sequence: TGTGCCAGCAGTGACACCGGGACTAGTTCCTACGAGCAGTACTTC. This sequence encodes CASSDTGTSSYEQYF.

The chain uses TRBV11-1 and TRBJ2-3; TRBD2 agrees at 8 bases. The CDR3 consists of 16 residues. The ends lost 5 bases at V and 6 bases at J; junction bases unmatched: 13. Germline loops: CDR1 SGHAT, CDR2 FQDESV (reference sequence). The CDR3 coding sequence is TGTGCCAGCAGCCGCGGACTAGCAAGGAGGGGTGATACGCAGTATTTT. Its translation: CASSRGLARRGDTQYF.

This clone was seen at least ten times. The V and J genes are TRBV29-1 and TRBJ2-7; possible D gene TRBD2, 5 bases. The CDR3 length is 12 residues. Trimming shortened V by 6 bases and J by 6 bases, and 15 bases separated the two germline ends. Germline V gene data show CDR1 as SQVTM and CDR2 as ANQGSEA. The DNA of the CDR3 is TGCAGCGTAGCGGTCGCTCTTGGCGAGCAGTACTTC. This encodes CSVAVALGEQYF.

The rearrangement joins TRBV10-1 to TRBJ2-1, with a weak D call TRBD2 (5 bases). Germline CDR1 and CDR2: WNHNN and SYGVQD (reference sequence). The CDR3 sequence is 13 residues long. V shed 7 bases and J shed 0 bases, with 7 bases lying between them. CDR3 residues: CASMGSSYNEQFF. The DNA for the CDR3 is TGCGCCAGCATGGGGAGCTCCTACAATGAGCAGTTCTTC.

This clone occurred once. J is TRBJ2-7 and V is TRBV3-1 (or the pseudogene TRBV3-2), with 12 positions matching TRBD2. CDR1 and CDR2 from the germline V gene are LGHDT and YNNKEL (reference sequence). The CDR3 length is 20 residues. Germline trimming cut 4 bases from V and 4 bases from J; bases unmatched to any gene: 20. CDR3 amino acids: CASSPPPRLAGERGEYEQYF. CDR3 DNA: TGTGCCAGCAGCCCTCCGCCGAGACTAGCGGGAGAAAGGGGGGAATACGAGCAGTACTTC.

The chain employs TRBV7-9 and TRBJ2-1; 7 nucleotides agree with TRBD2. Germline values: CDR1 SEHNR, CDR2 FQNEAQ (reference sequence). CDR3 length equals 15 residues. After removal of 5 bases from V and 10 bases from J, the junction contained 14 bases not matched to a gene. DNA for the CDR3: TGTGCCAGCAGCACCCCGGCGGGAGTGGGGTGGGAGCAGTTCTTC. As protein: CASSTPAGVGWEQFF.

This chain links TRBV7-6 with TRBJ2-1, with 9 positions matching TRBD1. With V trimmed by 0 bases and J by 5 bases, 8 bases remained unmatched. Looked up from germline, CDR1 is SGHVS and CDR2 is FNYEAQ. The CDR3 has 17 amino acids. CDR3 coding DNA: TGTGCCAGCAGCTTAGCCTTGGGACAGGGAACGGACAATGAGCAGTTCTTC. Translation: CASSLALGQGTDNEQFF. Together with reference TRBV7-6 and TRBJ2-1, the CDR3 gives the full variable domain: GAGVSQSPRYKVTKRGQDVALRCDPISGHVSLYWYRQALGQGPEFLTYFNYEAQQDKSGLPNDRFSAERPEGSISTLTIQRTEQRDSAMYRCASSLALGQGTDNEQFFGPGTRLTVL.

The chain is built from TRBV2 and TRBJ2-5; 12 bases align to TRBD2. CDR1 and CDR2 (germline): SNHLY, FYNNEI. CDR3 size: 16 residues. Trimming cost V 6 bases and J 5 bases; bases outside gene matches: 10. CDR3 residues: CASRGVTSGSGETQYF. The CDR3 DNA reads TGTGCCAGCAGGGGTGTGACTAGCGGGAGTGGGGAGACCCAGTACTTC.